This T cell receptor (beta chain) comes out of a study of cytomegalovirus exposure and HLA in healthy donors. The CDR3 consists of 11 residues. Germline V gene sequence: CDR1 SGHTS, CDR2 YDEGEE. Between the trimmed V and J ends, which lost 4 bases and 4 bases, there was a span of 6 bases. The protocol was immunoSEQ multiplex PCR, while the TCRdb copy is restricted to in-frame clones and leaves out a portion. The data show over 45,000 clones, more than 90% seen once. The V call is TRBV5-8, the J call TRBJ2-7, with D unresolved. The clonotype originates from a man aged 18 to 29 in good health and CMV-seronegative. The specimen sequenced was PBMCs. Written as DNA, the CDR3 is TGTGCCAGCAGCCCAGCGTACGAGCAGTACTTC. Encoded protein: CASSPAYEQYF.